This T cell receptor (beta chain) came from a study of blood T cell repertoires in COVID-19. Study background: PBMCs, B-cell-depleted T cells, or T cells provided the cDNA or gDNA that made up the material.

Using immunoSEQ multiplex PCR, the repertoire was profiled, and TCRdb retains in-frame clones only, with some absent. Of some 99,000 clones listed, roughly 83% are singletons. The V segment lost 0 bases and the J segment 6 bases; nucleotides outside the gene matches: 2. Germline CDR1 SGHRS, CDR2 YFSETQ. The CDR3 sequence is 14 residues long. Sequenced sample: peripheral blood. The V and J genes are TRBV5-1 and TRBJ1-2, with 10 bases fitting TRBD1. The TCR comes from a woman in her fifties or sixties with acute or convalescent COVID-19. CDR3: CASSLGDRGHGYTF. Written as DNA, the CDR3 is TGCGCCAGCAGCTTGGGTGACAGGGGGCATGGCTACACCTTC.